The clone carrying this TCR beta chain was seen more than once but under ten times. What it binds is unknown. The unsorted samples took about 100 million PBMCs to get genomic DNA. This sample is drawn from a study of shared clonotypes between healthy human individuals. Study findings and constraints: In this cohort, only blood was sampled, and tissue repertoires likely differ. Few donors restricted represented genetic and exposure-history diversity.

Ten immunoSEQ deep assay plates were used by the authors to sequence unsorted PBMC DNA. Produced via immunoSEQ multiplex PCR; TCRdb's table is partial and in-frame only. The sample shows hundreds of thousands of clones, roughly 79% of them seen only once. Sequencing used PBMCs. This receptor was obtained from a middle-aged woman in good health. Some clones in this sample may be carry-over from other donors' samples.

CDR3 sequence reads: CASSPDISGANVLTF. CDR3 DNA sequence: TGTGCCAGCAGTCCGGACATTTCTGGGGCCAACGTCCTGACTTTC. The V call is TRBV2, the J call TRBJ2-6; TRBD1 is a possible D gene (5 bases). This CDR3 is 15 amino acids long. From germline, CDR1 is SNHLY and CDR2 FYNNEI. V was clipped by 5 bases and J by 1 base, with 9 bases between them.